This T cell receptor beta chain stems from a study of prognosis after radiotherapy for stage I lung cancer. At the level of the study: Patient ages ran from about 50 to 95, with a median of roughly 77 years, and the group had about 13 men and about 6 women.

This clonotype was observed many times. From germline, CDR1 is SGHRS and CDR2 YFSETQ. Trimming shortened V by 0 bases and J by 1 base, and 8 bases separated the two germline ends. The length of the CDR3 is 15 residues. Multiplex PCR in two rounds served to amplify TCR beta CDR3 from genomic DNA. Initially, in first-round PCR, primers specific to each TRBV and TRBJ gene were used. TCRdb passed the multiplex PCR reads through MiXCR, listing each CDR3 protein once. In the table there are about 35,000 distinct CDR3 sequences, less than 35% of which are singletons. This rearrangement joins TRBV5-1 to TRBJ1-5, with unresolved D. This specimen consisted of PBMCs, obtained before or after stereotactic body radiation therapy (not recorded which). This receptor was obtained from a donor aged 50 or older with non-small cell lung cancer. The CDR3 region has the DNA TGCGCCAGCAGCTTGGCCCCAGGCAGCAATCAGCCCCAGCATTTT. Its protein is CASSLAPGSNQPQHF.